This entry lists 24 T cell receptor beta chains sequenced from one sample in a study of neurological immune-mediated disorders. Using its own MiXCR run on the 5' RACE reads, TCRdb lists one record per CDR3 protein. The sample contains about 41,000 distinct CDR3 sequences, about 14% of which appear only once. Sequenced: CD4+ T cells from blood. All receptors come from a woman aged 55-70 years with HTLV-1-associated myelopathy (HAM/TSP).

By share, this clonotype ranks as medium-sized. This sequence joins TRBV20-1 and TRBJ2-1; TRBD1 or TRBD2 may be the D gene (6 bases each). This CDR3 has 15 amino acids. V was cut by 3 bases and J by 7 bases, with 19 bases left in between. CDR1 is DFQATT, CDR2 SNEGSKA, per germline (reference sequence). The CDR3 DNA reads TGCAGTGCTAGGGCATACTTCGGGGGCGGAAATGAGCAGTTCTTC. Its translation is CSARAYFGGGNEQFF.

This clonotype was recorded at least ten times. This chain uses TRBV12-3 or TRBV12-4 with TRBJ1-1; D remains ambiguous. The V gene lost 1 base and the J gene lost 5 bases, with 8 bases spanning the gap. The CDR3 contains 13 residues. This chain's CDR3 is CASSLVPGTEAFF. In DNA form, the CDR3 reads TGTGCCAGCAGTTTAGTTCCGGGAACTGAAGCTTTCTTT.

This clonotype was counted at least ten times. V gene TRBV20-1 combines with J gene TRBJ2-5; tentative D call: TRBD1 (7 bases). This CDR3 region has 15 residues. Germline V gives CDR1 DFQATT, CDR2 SNEGSKA (reference sequence). V gave up 4 bases and J gave up 2 bases, with 17 bases separating them. CDR3 amino acids: CSAKQGGGQQETQYF. In nucleotides, the CDR3 is TGCAGTGCTAAGCAGGGGGGTGGCCAACAAGAGACCCAGTACTTC.

The table lists this clonotype with many counts. This chain joins TRBV5-1 and TRBJ1-1; D might be TRBD1 (5 bases). Trimming took 0 bases from V and 7 from J, leaving 10 bases between them. The CDR3 has 13 amino acids. Germline V gene lookup returns CDR1 SGHRS and CDR2 YFSETQ. The CDR3 protein is CASSLDRRSEAFF. CDR3 coding DNA: TGCGCCAGCAGCTTGGACAGGCGAAGTGAAGCTTTCTTT. The entire variable domain, with the rest obtained from reference TRBV5-1 and TRBJ1-1, is as follows: KAGVTQTPRYLIKTRGQQVTLSCSPISGHRSVSWYQQTPGQGLQFLFEYFSETQRNKGNFPGRFSGRQFSNSRSEMNVSTLELGDSALYLCASSLDRRSEAFFGQGTRLTVV.

This clonotype was seen at least ten times. The chain combines TRBV29-1 with TRBJ2-2; maybe TRBD2 (5 bases). Germline values: CDR1 SQVTM, CDR2 ANQGSEA. CDR3 length: 14 amino acids. Between the trimmed V and J ends, which lost 7 bases and 3 bases, there was a span of 15 bases. CDR3 amino acids: CSAERGWDTGELFF. DNA for the CDR3: TGCAGCGCCGAACGGGGTTGGGACACCGGGGAGCTGTTTTTT.

This rearrangement joins TRBV10-1 to TRBJ2-1; unclear D gene. The CDR3 length is 14 residues. CDR1 and CDR2 from the germline V gene are WNHNN and SYGVQD (reference sequence). V was cut by 2 bases and J by 7 bases, with 12 bases left in between. The CDR3 sequence is CASSERHLGNEQFF. CDR3 DNA sequence: TGCGCCAGCAGTGAGAGGCACCTAGGGAATGAGCAGTTCTTC.

In this sample, this clonotype turned up many times. CDR3 nucleotide sequence: TGTGCCAGCAGTGTGATTTTTACCGCGTCCCCCTACAATGAGCAGTTCTTC. It specifies CASSVIFTASPYNEQFF. The V and J genes are TRBV5-6 and TRBJ2-1; D is unresolved. Trimming removed 5 bases from V and 2 bases from J, with 20 bases in between. CDR3 length equals 17 residues. Germline V gene data show CDR1 as SGHDT and CDR2 as YYEEEE.

This clonotype was detected many times. The CDR3 DNA follows: TGCGCCAGCAGCATAGCGGGACAGGGGTCCTACAATGAGCAGTTCTTC. Its translation is CASSIAGQGSYNEQFF. The chain uses TRBV5-1 and TRBJ2-1; 10 bases agree with TRBD1. CDR1 is SGHRS, CDR2 YFSETQ, per germline. The V and J ends lost 4 bases and 1 base, in that order; junction bases with no gene match: 5. The CDR3 runs to 16 residues.

This clonotype was found many times. The V and J genes are TRBV20-1 and TRBJ2-1; D may match TRBD1 or TRBD2 (7 bases each). CDR3 size: 14 residues. Germline V gene lookup returns CDR1 DFQATT and CDR2 SNEGSKA (reference sequence). V was clipped by 3 bases and J by 7 bases, with 16 bases between them. CDR3 in DNA: TGCAGTGCTAGCAGGGGGGGGGAGGGGAATGAGCAGTTCTTC. It codes for CSASRGGEGNEQFF.

This clonotype was counted at least ten times. The chain uses TRBV6-2 or TRBV6-3 and TRBJ1-5, with D perhaps matching TRBD1 (5 bases). CDR1 is MNHEY and CDR2 is SVGEGT in the germline V gene. Trimming pared 2 bases from V and 2 bases from J, leaving 22 bases between. CDR3 length: 19 amino acids. The CDR3 DNA follows: TGTGCCAGCAGTTACCGCTCGTCCTTCAGGGATCTCGGCAATCAGCCCCAGCATTTT. This sequence encodes CASSYRSSFRDLGNQPQHF.

There are many counts of this clonotype. Here the CDR3 DNA reads TGCGCCAGCAGCTTACGGACAGGGAATTCACCCCTCCACTTT. Encoded protein: CASSLRTGNSPLHF. The genes are TRBV5-1 and TRBJ1-6, with 8 bases fitting TRBD1. The length of the CDR3 is 14 residues. Looked up from germline, CDR1 is SGHRS and CDR2 is YFSETQ. Trimming at V came to 2 bases and at J to 7 bases, leaving 2 bases not matched to a gene.

Regarding this clonotype: The junction differs from germline at one of its ends, possibly a read error. J is TRBJ2-7 and V is TRBV18; D perhaps matches TRBD1 (5 bases). Germline V gives CDR1 KGHSH, CDR2 LQKENI. The CDR3 is 13 amino acids. The CDR3 protein is CVSSPGKGYEQYF. CDR3 DNA: TGTGTCAGCTCACCAGGGAAAGGCTACGAGCAGTACTTC.

For this clonotype: At one of its ends the junction is not consistent with the germline gene, which may arise from a read error. The V and J genes are TRBV3-1 and TRBJ2-5, with 9 positions matching TRBD2. Germline assignment: CDR1 LGHDT and CDR2 YNNKEL (reference sequence). This CDR3 contains 16 residues. The CDR3 DNA is TGTGCCAGCAGCCCCCGGCGGCTAGCGGGGAAAGATACCCAGTACTTC. It is translated as CASSPRRLAGKDTQYF.

The gene calls are TRBV7-9 and TRBJ2-3, with 10 bases matching TRBD2. The CDR3 spans 18 residues. Germline V gene lookup returns CDR1 SEHNR and CDR2 FQNEAQ (reference sequence). J gave up 0 bases and V 2 bases, and 8 bases lay outside the gene matches. The CDR3 spells CASSLKVAGGTSTDTQYF. In DNA form, the CDR3 reads TGTGCCAGCAGCTTAAAGGTAGCGGGAGGAACTAGCACAGATACGCAGTATTTT.

This clonotype was counted many times. V is TRBV10-2 and J is TRBJ1-6; D not certain. The CDR3 is 13 residues long. CDR1 and CDR2 (germline): WSHSY, SAAADI. Trimming took 6 bases from V and 8 from J, leaving 11 bases between them. The CDR3 DNA is TGCGCCAGCAGGCAAAGTATCCATTCACCCCTCCACTTT. Its translation is CASRQSIHSPLHF.

This clonotype was counted many times. This chain connects TRBV4-1 to TRBJ1-3; 7 nucleotides agree with TRBD1. CDR1 is MGHRA and CDR2 is YSYEKL in the germline V gene. The CDR3 runs 16 residues. J was trimmed by 0 bases and V by 0 bases; bases with no gene match: 2. DNA for the CDR3: TGCGCCAGCAGCCAAGAAGGGGGCCTCTCTGGAAACACCATATATTTT. This codes for CASSQEGGLSGNTIYF.

As regards this clonotype: An end of the junction differs from the germline gene, which may be a read error. The rearrangement links TRBV20-1 to TRBJ2-3; the match to TRBD2 covers 12 bases. CDR1 DFQATT and CDR2 SNEGSKA come from the germline V gene (reference sequence). The CDR3 contains 16 residues. The CDR3 spells CSAPGPSGLAGHPWVF. The CDR3 region has the DNA TGCAGTGCTCCAGGCCCCTCGGGACTAGCGGGCCATCCGTGGGTTTTT.

This clonotype was counted many times. The CDR3 is CASSFTGSNEKLFF. CDR3 sequence (DNA): TGCGCCAGCAGCTTTACAGGGTCTAATGAAAAACTGTTTTTT. The rearrangement uses TRBV5-1 and TRBJ1-4, with D perhaps TRBD1 (6 bases). Trimming left V 2 bases short and J 3 bases short, with 8 bases between. The CDR3 is 14 amino acids. Germline CDR1 and CDR2: SGHRS and YFSETQ.

This clonotype was picked up many times. The rearrangement uses TRBV20-1 and TRBJ2-3; TRBD2 agrees at 14 bases. The germline V gene encodes CDR1 DFQATT and CDR2 SNEGSKA (reference sequence). Unmatched junction bases numbered 18, after V lost 6 bases and J lost 1 base. The CDR3 sequence is 20 residues long. CDR3 DNA: TGCAGTGCACAGCCTTACCTGACTAGCGGGGGGGCCTTCGGCACAGATACGCAGTATTTT. This codes for CSAQPYLTSGGAFGTDTQYF.

This clonotype showed up many times. This chain connects TRBV28 to TRBJ1-1; D is possibly TRBD1 (6 bases). Per germline, CDR1 MDHEN and CDR2 SYDVKM. V was cut by 6 bases and J by 8 bases, with 10 bases left in between. The CDR3 length is 11 residues. The CDR3 DNA is TGTGCCAGCAGGCGAGACAGGGAAGCTTTCTTT. Residues: CASRRDREAFF.

The V and J genes are TRBV27 and TRBJ2-5, with 10 bases fitting TRBD1. Trimming cost V 7 bases and J 2 bases; bases outside gene matches: 7. The CDR3 totals 15 residues. CDR1 and CDR2 from the germline V gene are MNHEY and SMNVEV (reference sequence). CDR3 protein: CASTPGQGYQETQYF. Here the CDR3 DNA reads TGTGCCAGCACCCCGGGACAGGGGTATCAAGAGACCCAGTACTTC.

There are many counts of this clonotype. V usage is TRBV18 and J usage is TRBJ2-1; 7 bases map to TRBD2. Trimming took 0 bases from V and 8 from J; bases not matched to a gene: 4. This CDR3 is built from 14 residues. The germline V gene has CDR1 KGHSH and CDR2 LQKENI. The CDR3 here is CASSPPTRGDEQFF. In DNA form, the CDR3 reads TGTGCCAGCTCACCACCGACCCGGGGGGATGAGCAGTTCTTC.

This clonotype has ten or more counts. The J gene is TRBJ1-1, the V gene TRBV5-1, with 7 bases lining up with TRBD1. The germline V gene has CDR1 SGHRS and CDR2 YFSETQ. The CDR3 is 13 residues long. Trimming at V came to 5 bases and at J to 4 bases, leaving 5 bases not matched to a gene. In DNA form, the CDR3 reads TGCGCCAGCAGACGGGACAGCCTCACTGAAGCTTTCTTT. Translating gives CASRRDSLTEAFF.

This clonotype appeared many times. This chain links TRBV11-2 with TRBJ1-2; weak D call: TRBD1 (6 bases). V lost 4 bases and J lost 6, with 18 bases in between. The CDR3 totals 15 residues. From germline, CDR1 is SGHAT and CDR2 FQNNGV. The CDR3 DNA reads as TGTGCCAGCAGCTCTAGCCCACAGGGAGGGAATGGCTACACCTTC. Translated, it gives CASSSSPQGGNGYTF.